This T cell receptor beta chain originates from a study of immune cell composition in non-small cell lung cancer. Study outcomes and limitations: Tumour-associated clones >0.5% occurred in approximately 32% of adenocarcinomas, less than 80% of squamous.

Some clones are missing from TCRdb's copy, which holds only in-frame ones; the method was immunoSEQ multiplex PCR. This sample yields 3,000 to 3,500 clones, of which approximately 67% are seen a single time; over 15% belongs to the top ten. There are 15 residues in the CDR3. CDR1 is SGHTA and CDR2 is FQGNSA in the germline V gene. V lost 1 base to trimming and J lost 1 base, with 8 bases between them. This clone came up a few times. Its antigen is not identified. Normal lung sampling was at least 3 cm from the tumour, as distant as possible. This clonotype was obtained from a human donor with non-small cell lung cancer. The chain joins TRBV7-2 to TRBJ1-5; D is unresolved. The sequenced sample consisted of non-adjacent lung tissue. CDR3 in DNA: TGTGCCAGCAGCTTAGACGGTGCAAGCAATCAGCCCCAGCATTTT. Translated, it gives CASSLDGASNQPQHF.